This T cell receptor beta chain was documented in a study of CD8 T cells in Susac syndrome. The T cells that were sequenced for TCR beta were CD8+ and CD4+ cells from blood. The CDR3 loop spans 16 amino acids. The V end lost 4 bases, the J end lost 0 bases, and 13 bases lay between the germline ends. Germline CDR1 reads SGHVS; CDR2 reads FQNEAQ. The authors reverse transcribed roughly 0.5 to 1 ug RNA with random hexamers. The authors amplified TCR beta CDR3 across 54 Vbeta and 13 Jbeta using immunoSEQ multiplex PCR. One entry per CDR3 protein, called by TCRdb with MiXCR from the immunoSEQ multiplex PCR reads. Here the sample spans under 200,000 distinct CDR3 sequences, roughly 95% being singletons.

Specimen: CD8+ T cells from PBMCs. This receptor was taken from a human donor with multiple sclerosis. The genes are TRBV7-8 and TRBJ2-1; D could derive from TRBD1 or TRBD2 (5 bases each). CDR3 region: CASSSSGSPSYNEQFF. The DNA of the CDR3 is TGTGCCAGCAGCTCTTCAGGGAGTCCCTCCTACAATGAGCAGTTCTTC.